This is a list of T cell receptor beta chains from one sample in a study of T cell repertoires in cytomegalovirus infection. TCRdb independently ran MiXCR on the reads; one entry per CDR3 protein. The table has approximately 260,000 distinct CDR3 sequences, about 18% seen once. The source material was CD8+ T cells from PBMCs. These receptors originate from a human donor in good health (CMV status not recorded). Some clones in this sample may be carry-over from other donors' samples. CDR3s leave out the opening cysteine and the closing phenylalanine or tryptophan. Fields, in order: V gene, CDR3 protein.

>TRBV12-3/TRBV12-4
ASSPGVWGYT
>TRBV6-6
ASSYFQPKETQY
>TRBV2
ASISGAGSYNEQF
>TRBV6-1
ASSPGLAVPTDTQY
>TRBV20-1
SAVPRKQGFNSPLH
>TRBV7-6
ASSEGGVQF
>TRBV19
ASGWGENIQY
>TRBV29-1
SVPRTTGDGYT
>TRBV20-1
SARDTLHGGRGYNEQF
>TRBV20-1
SARLMNTEAF
>TRBV12-3/TRBV12-4
ASSRHDRRLASSGELF
>TRBV7-8
AGGPTASTDTQY
>TRBV5-1
ASSLPQGTSTDTQY
>TRBV6-2/TRBV6-3
ASSYSRDSEGQPQH
>TRBV20-1
SARGPRGGGGSYNEQF
>TRBV5-6
ASSPGFMNTEAF
>TRBV29-1
SVRDSSNQPQH
>TRBV7-2
ASSTTGSGGIYYGYT
>TRBV5-6
ASSLGASSSTEQY
>TRBV5-1
ASSPLAGGLGGETQY
>TRBV7-9
ASSMTGDEQF
>TRBV15
ATSRPSLGEISGANVLT
>TRBV12-3/TRBV12-4
ASLRDSRRTEAF
>TRBV29-1
SVVMGSSYGYT
>TRBV12-3/TRBV12-4
ASSDRTGAYEQY
>TRBV4-1
ASSPGTSGGYEQF
>TRBV11-2
ASSLDPPGDGYEQY
>TRBV29-1
SGGRQGLNEKLF
>TRBV5-4
ASSLDRGTQY
>TRBV29-1
SVEGVHEQY
>TRBV24-1
ATSEGNTGELF
>TRBV10-3
AISELWKETQY
>TRBV6-2/TRBV6-3
ASSYPSPLH
>TRBV6-5
ASSYGGSNQPQH
>TRBV7-6
ASSSGQEEAF
>TRBV7-6
ASSLELASGGPGADTQY
>TRBV15
ATSGGSLGIDTQY
>TRBV7-2
ASSLEDYQPQH
>TRBV29-1
SIEHGTRSSYNEQF
>TRBV4-3
ASSPVRTGGFGYT
>TRBV11-1
ASSPGTTRPTDTQY
>TRBV4-2
ASSQDRFADTQY
>TRBV9
ASSVVQGVNTEAF
>TRBV7-8
ASSQTGNSQETQY
>TRBV7-8
ASSFTGIGETQY
>TRBV28
ASSLTEGSGNYGYT
>TRBV24-1
ATSGADRRPSGNTIY
>TRBV28
ASSPGGIAEKLF
>TRBV4-2
ASSQDPGTNTEAF
>TRBV5-1
ASSSSRGGTGELF
>TRBV6-2/TRBV6-3
ASSYEGSLYGYT
>TRBV2
ASSLTNGAGQGSYNEQF
>TRBV28
ASSPEVSQPQH
>TRBV20-1
SALRRNNEQF
>TRBV7-8
ASSQTRRGGEKLF
>TRBV7-2
ASSPSPGTAIEQY
>TRBV6-2/TRBV6-3
ASSYSVGGSEQY
>TRBV29-1
SVARPGTGAYNEQF
>TRBV15
ATSREGTAGDYGYT
>TRBV19
ASSISLTGEYNEQF